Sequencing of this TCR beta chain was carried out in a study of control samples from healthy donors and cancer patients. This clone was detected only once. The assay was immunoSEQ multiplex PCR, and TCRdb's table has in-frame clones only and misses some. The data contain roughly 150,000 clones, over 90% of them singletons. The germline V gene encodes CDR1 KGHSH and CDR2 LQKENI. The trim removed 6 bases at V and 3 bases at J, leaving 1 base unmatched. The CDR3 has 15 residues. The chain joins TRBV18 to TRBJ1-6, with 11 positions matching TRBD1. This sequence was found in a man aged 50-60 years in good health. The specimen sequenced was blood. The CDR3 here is CASSGTGGYNSPLHF. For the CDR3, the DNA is TGTGCCAGCTCGGGGACAGGGGGCTATAATTCACCCCTCCACTTT.